The clone carrying this T cell receptor beta chain has ten or more counts. Antigen unknown. Over 180 million TCR-beta sequences from 15-18 subjects were obtained in each sequencing run. From the 5' RACE reads, TCRdb called clonotypes with MiXCR, one entry per CDR3 protein. The sample has some 29,000 distinct CDR3 sequences, 12% seen once. This sample is part of a study of neurological immune-mediated disorders. V lost 6 bases to trimming and J lost 5 bases, with 11 bases between them. Germline CDR1 reads KGHDR; CDR2 reads SFDVKD. The CDR3 extends over 13 amino acids. Study outcomes and limitations: None of the CDR3 amino acid sequences found in expanded clones was shared across subjects. This suggests that the TCR-beta repertoires were private in all groups.

This chain joins TRBV24-1 and TRBJ2-3; D uncertain. The specimen was PBMCs. The receptor was derived from a woman aged 60-70 years in good health. For the CDR3, the DNA is TGTGCCACCAGTAACACTGGGATAGATACGCAGTATTTT. This translates into CATSNTGIDTQYF.